The 30 T cell receptor beta chains below were found in one sample sequenced in a study of CD8 T cells in ankylosing spondylitis. TCRdb reprocessed the 5' RACE reads via MiXCR and lists one record per CDR3 protein. The sample consists of about 88,000 distinct CDR3 sequences, 25% to 35% of them appearing once. Sequenced input: blood, either unsorted or a sorted T cell fraction (not recorded which). Receptors originate from a male donor with ankylosing spondylitis or in good health (not recorded which).

This clonotype appeared many times. This chain connects TRBV7-8 to TRBJ2-5; D is ambiguous. The CDR3 length is 14 residues. V dropped 5 bases and J dropped 0 bases, with 10 bases sitting between them. Germline V gene lookup returns CDR1 SGHVS and CDR2 FQNEAQ. CDR3 sequence (DNA): TGTGCCAGCAGCACACTAACTTACCAAGAGACCCAGTACTTC. Translated, it gives CASSTLTYQETQYF.

In its sample, this clonotype was seen many times. The V and J genes are TRBV20-1 and TRBJ1-2, with D possibly being TRBD1 (5 bases). Germline V gene sequence: CDR1 DFQATT, CDR2 SNEGSKA (reference sequence). The V gene lost 8 bases and the J gene lost 14 bases, with 24 bases spanning the gap. The CDR3 sequence is 12 residues long. In DNA form, the CDR3 reads TGCAGTTCGTCACAGGTCCTCAAGAGTTGGACCTTC. Translation gives CSSSQVLKSWTF.

The V call is TRBV5-1, the J call TRBJ2-5; D perhaps matches TRBD1 (6 bases). Trimming left V 4 bases short and J 1 base short, with 11 bases between. CDR1 is SGHRS, CDR2 YFSETQ, per germline. The CDR3 spans 14 residues. This CDR3 is CASSLLGAQETQYF. The CDR3 bases are TGCGCCAGCAGCCTGCTGGGGGCCCAAGAGACCCAGTACTTC.

This clonotype was observed a few times. J is TRBJ2-2 and V is TRBV7-2; no firm D call. Germline V gives CDR1 SGHTA, CDR2 FQGNSA. Between the trimmed V and J ends, which lost 4 bases and 4 bases, there was a span of 16 bases. The CDR3 runs to 16 residues. The CDR3 region has the DNA TGTGCCAGCAGCTGGAAGACCCAGGCTGGCACCGGGGAGCTGTTTTTT. It is translated as CASSWKTQAGTGELFF. Full variable domain (outside the CDR3, taken from reference TRBV7-2 and TRBJ2-2): GAGVSQSPSNKVTEKGKDVELRCDPISGHTALYWYRQSLGQGLEFLIYFQGNSAPDKSGLPSDRFSAERTGGSVSTLTIQRTQQEDSAVYLCASSWKTQAGTGELFFGEGSRLTVL.

This chain links TRBV5-8 with TRBJ2-5; possibly TRBD1 for D (5 bases). Trimming cost V 2 bases and J 0 bases, with 14 bases left between them. CDR3 length: 16 amino acids. Germline V gene sequence: CDR1 SGHTS, CDR2 YDEGEE. Here the CDR3 reads CASSFGAGPNQETQYF. The CDR3 nucleotides read TGTGCCAGCAGCTTTGGGGCAGGGCCCAACCAAGAGACCCAGTACTTC.

The chain joins TRBV9 to TRBJ1-4; D is ambiguous. V was clipped by 4 bases and J by 8 bases, with 15 bases between them. This CDR3 is built from 14 residues. Germline V gives CDR1 SGDLS, CDR2 YYNGEE. The CDR3 DNA sequence: TGTGCCAGCAGCCCTTGGACCCGTGGGGAAAAACTGTTTTTT. This translates into CASSPWTRGEKLFF.

This clonotype was observed a handful of times. The chain has TRBV5-1 and TRBJ2-1; D call uncertain. Deletions cut 1 base from V and 0 bases from J, with 8 bases between. Germline V CDR1 and CDR2: SGHRS, YFSETQ. This CDR3 contains 15 residues. In DNA form, the CDR3 reads TGCGCCAGCAGCTTGACCAGGAGCTCCTACAATGAGCAGTTCTTC. Its translation: CASSLTRSSYNEQFF.

The J gene is TRBJ2-2, the V gene TRBV6-1; D is possibly TRBD1 (5 bases). The length of the CDR3 is 15 residues. The V gene's germline CDR1 is MNHNS and CDR2 SASEGT. V was trimmed by 9 bases and J by 7 bases, leaving 21 bases between them. The CDR3 bases are TGTGCCAGTAAAAAGCGCGGCAGGGTAGGCGGGGAGCTGTTTTTT. The encoded protein is CASKKRGRVGGELFF.

V is TRBV7-9 and J is TRBJ2-1; D is undetermined. CDR1 and CDR2 from the germline V gene are SEHNR and FQNEAQ (reference sequence). V lost 2 bases, J lost 10 bases, and 9 bases lay in between. CDR3 length equals 12 residues. The CDR3: CASSLLPREQFF. The DNA for the CDR3 is TGTGCCAGCAGCTTACTCCCTCGCGAGCAGTTCTTC.

At least ten counts were recorded for this clonotype. The chain carries TRBV7-3 and TRBJ1-1; no clear D gene. V dropped 5 bases and J dropped 2 bases, with 12 bases sitting between them. The CDR3 length is 14 residues. The V gene's germline CDR1 is SGHTA and CDR2 FQGTGA. The CDR3 protein is CASSPGGTNTEAFF. DNA for the CDR3: TGTGCCAGCAGCCCTGGAGGAACAAACACTGAAGCTTTCTTT. Variable domain in full (rest from reference TRBV7-3 and TRBJ1-1): GAGVSQTPSNKVTEKGKYVELRCDPISGHTALYWYRQSLGQGPEFLIYFQGTGAADDSGLPNDRFFAVRPEGSVSTLKIQRTERGDSAVYLCASSPGGTNTEAFFGQGTRLTVV.

The CDR3 DNA follows: TGTGCCATCAGTGAGTCGCAGGGACAGCAAGAAGCTTTCTTT. It codes for CAISESQGQQEAFF. The rearrangement joins TRBV10-3 to TRBJ1-1, with 7 bases fitting TRBD1. V trimming: 0 bases; J trimming: 8 bases; junction bases outside the gene matches: 6. The length of the CDR3 is 14 residues. Germline CDR1 reads ENHRY; CDR2 reads SYGVKD.

This clonotype has only a few counts. The DNA for the CDR3 is TGCAGTGCTACTACAGGGGACCTTCAGCCCCAGCATTTT. Translating it yields CSATTGDLQPQHF. This sequence joins TRBV20-1 and TRBJ1-5; 7 bases are a match to TRBD1. CDR1 is DFQATT and CDR2 is SNEGSKA in the germline V gene (reference sequence). V lost 4 bases and J lost 6; bases outside the gene matches: 6. CDR3 length: 13 residues.

This clonotype has a handful of counts. The V call is TRBV5-5, the J call TRBJ1-1, with TRBD1 matching 10 bases. The CDR3 runs to 14 residues. Germline CDR1 reads SGHKS; CDR2 reads YYEKEE (reference sequence). Trimming at V came to 6 bases and at J to 4 bases, leaving 6 bases not matched to a gene. The CDR3: CASTTTGGFTEAFF. The CDR3 nucleotides are TGTGCCAGCACCACGACAGGGGGCTTCACTGAAGCTTTCTTT.

The rearrangement links TRBV20-1 to TRBJ2-1; D may be TRBD1 or TRBD2 (5 bases each). CDR1 and CDR2 from the germline V gene are DFQATT and SNEGSKA (reference sequence). Trimming took 6 bases from V and 5 from J, leaving 14 bases between them. This CDR3 is 13 amino acids long. This CDR3 is CSAPGGGNNEQFF. The CDR3 region has the DNA TGCAGTGCACCTGGTGGGGGAAACAATGAGCAGTTCTTC.

This clonotype was observed a handful of times. The V and J genes are TRBV12-3 or TRBV12-4 and TRBJ2-2, with no clear D. The CDR3 loop spans 13 amino acids. Trimming shortened V by 5 bases and J by 6 bases, and 10 bases separated the two germline ends. CDR3 bases: TGTGCCAGCAGTCCCCGGTGGGCCGGGGAGCTGTTTTTT. This encodes CASSPRWAGELFF.

V is TRBV20-1 and J is TRBJ2-1; D might be TRBD2 (6 bases). Germline V gives CDR1 DFQATT, CDR2 SNEGSKA (reference sequence). V lost 6 bases to trimming and J lost 4 bases, with 13 bases between them. The CDR3 spans 13 residues. DNA of the CDR3: TGCAGTGCCGGGAGAGGGCCGTACAATGAGCAGTTCTTC. It yields the protein CSAGRGPYNEQFF.

This clonotype has at least ten counts. The V call is TRBV20-1, the J call TRBJ2-7; perhaps TRBD1 as D (5 bases). The CDR3 length is 13 residues. V lost 0 bases and J lost 3, with 9 bases in between. CDR1 is DFQATT, CDR2 SNEGSKA, per germline (reference sequence). DNA for the CDR3: TGCAGTGCTAGAGATGGCAGGGTCTACGAGCAGTACGTC. Translating gives CSARDGRVYEQYV.

This clonotype was counted a few times. The chain recombines TRBV7-6 with TRBJ1-5, with D perhaps TRBD1 (5 bases). Looked up from germline, CDR1 is SGHVS and CDR2 is FNYEAQ. The CDR3 totals 15 residues. V was trimmed by 1 base and J by 7 bases, leaving 14 bases between them. CDR3 sequence: CASSLEEGWGQPQHF. As DNA, the CDR3 is TGTGCCAGCAGCTTAGAGGAGGGTTGGGGGCAGCCCCAGCATTTT.

This clonotype was recorded at least ten times. The chain joins TRBV12-3 or TRBV12-4 to TRBJ2-1; 8 bases are a match to TRBD1. Unmatched junction bases numbered 7, after V lost 5 bases and J lost 4 bases. The CDR3 contains 15 residues. In DNA form, the CDR3 reads TGTGCCAGCAGTGAGGACAGGGAGCCTTACAATGAGCAGTTCTTC. Translating it yields CASSEDREPYNEQFF.

This clonotype was seen more than once but under ten times. CDR3 sequence (DNA): TGTGCCAGCAGCTTAGTTGCACGAAGCACAGATACGCAGTATTTT. It translates to CASSLVARSTDTQYF. This chain joins TRBV7-6 and TRBJ2-3, with unresolved D. This CDR3 region has 15 residues. CDR1 and CDR2 from the germline V gene are SGHVS and FNYEAQ. V lost 1 base to trimming and J lost 0 bases, with 8 bases between them. Variable domain in full (rest from reference TRBV7-6 and TRBJ2-3): GAGVSQSPRYKVTKRGQDVALRCDPISGHVSLYWYRQALGQGPEFLTYFNYEAQQDKSGLPNDRFSAERPEGSISTLTIQRTEQRDSAMYRCASSLVARSTDTQYFGPGTRLTVL.

This clonotype was seen more than once but under ten times. The chain uses TRBV12-3 or TRBV12-4 and TRBJ2-5; D remains ambiguous. V was clipped by 5 bases and J by 5 bases, with 12 bases between them. CDR3 length equals 13 residues. The CDR3 loop reads CASSPRAGETQYF. In nucleotides, the CDR3 is TGTGCCAGCAGTCCTAGGGCCGGCGAGACCCAGTACTTC.

This clonotype was observed a few times. The V gene is TRBV20-1, the J gene TRBJ1-3; D not certain. The CDR3 is 11 amino acids. Per germline, CDR1 DFQATT and CDR2 SNEGSKA (reference sequence). V dropped 8 bases and J dropped 4 bases, with 9 bases sitting between them. The CDR3 nucleotides are TGCAGTCCTGGGCGAGGAAACACCATATATTTT. Translated, it gives CSPGRGNTIYF.

This clonotype was seen at least ten times. J is TRBJ2-7 and V is TRBV5-1; D is undetermined. Germline V gives CDR1 SGHRS, CDR2 YFSETQ. Trimming pared 0 bases from V and 4 bases from J, leaving 14 bases between. CDR3 size: 15 residues. The CDR3 region is CASSLVKGTRYEQYF. CDR3 DNA: TGCGCCAGCAGCTTGGTTAAGGGTACCCGATACGAGCAGTACTTC.

CDR3 in amino acids: CASSPGRDSGTQYF. CDR3 bases: TGTGCCAGCAGCCCCGGACGCGATTCTGGGACCCAGTACTTC. The rearrangement links TRBV7-2 to TRBJ2-5; D gene uncertain. Trimming took off 5 bases at V and 7 bases at J, with 17 bases between the two ends. The CDR3 totals 14 residues. Germline CDR1 SGHTA, CDR2 FQGNSA.

This clonotype was detected ten times or more. The V and J genes are TRBV20-1 and TRBJ1-1; TRBD1 agrees at 7 bases. V was pared by 2 bases and J by 3 bases, with 27 bases of the junction left unmatched. The CDR3 is 21 amino acids. The germline V gene encodes CDR1 DFQATT and CDR2 SNEGSKA (reference sequence). The CDR3 reads CSARNRPQGIQATKKDTEAFF. The CDR3 DNA sequence: TGCAGTGCTAGAAATCGGCCACAGGGGATCCAAGCTACCAAAAAGGACACTGAAGCTTTCTTT.

The genes are TRBV7-9 and TRBJ2-2, with TRBD1 identical over 8 bases. The CDR3 runs 15 residues. Trimming removed 6 bases from V and 5 bases from J; junction bases left unmatched: 8. Germline CDR1 is SEHNR and CDR2 is FQNEAQ (reference sequence). This CDR3 is CASSQGTGGTGELFF. CDR3 coding DNA: TGTGCCAGCAGTCAGGGGACAGGTGGTACCGGGGAGCTGTTTTTT.

This clonotype was picked up a small number of times. The chain employs TRBV20-1 and TRBJ2-3, with D possibly being TRBD2 (5 bases). The V gene's germline CDR1 is DFQATT and CDR2 SNEGSKA (reference sequence). The V end was cut by 3 bases, the J end by 10 bases, with 11 bases between. The CDR3 totals 11 residues. The CDR3 DNA follows: TGCAGTGCTAGCCGAGCGGATCCGCAGTATTTT. It yields the protein CSASRADPQYF.

The genes are TRBV9 and TRBJ2-7; TRBD2 is a possible D gene (5 bases). The CDR3 is 14 residues long. Trimming took 1 base from V and 0 from J, leaving 8 bases between them. The germline CDR1 and CDR2 sequences are SGDLS and YYNGEE. In DNA form, the CDR3 reads TGTGCCAGCAGCGTAATAGCGAACTCCTACGAGCAGTACTTC. This codes for CASSVIANSYEQYF. The complete variable domain, with remaining parts taken from reference TRBV9 and TRBJ2-7, reads DSGVTQTPKHLITATGQRVTLRCSPRSGDLSVYWYQQSLDQGLQFLIQYYNGEERAKGNILERFSAQQFPDLHSELNLSSLELGDSALYFCASSVIANSYEQYFGPGTRLTVT.

This clonotype turned up a few times. The CDR3 sequence is CASSAKGLFNEKLFF. The CDR3 region has the DNA TGTGCCAGCAGTGCCAAAGGGCTGTTTAATGAAAAACTGTTTTTT. The gene calls are TRBV6-1 and TRBJ1-4; no clear D gene. The length of the CDR3 is 15 residues. V lost 4 bases to trimming and J lost 4 bases, with 13 bases between them. Looked up from germline, CDR1 is MNHNS and CDR2 is SASEGT.

The chain links TRBV7-2 to TRBJ1-5; 8 bases fit TRBD1. Per the germline V gene, CDR1 is SGHTA and CDR2 is FQGNSA. The CDR3 is 17 residues long. The ends lost 5 bases at V and 0 bases at J; junction bases unmatched: 9. The CDR3 DNA sequence: TGTGCCAGCAGCGCACGGACAGGGTGGGTTAGCAATCAGCCCCAGCATTTT. Its protein is CASSARTGWVSNQPQHF.